The source of this T cell receptor beta chain is a study of shared clonotypes between healthy human individuals. After removal of 6 bases from V and 4 bases from J, the junction contained 16 bases not matched to a gene. Looked up from germline, CDR1 is MNHEY and CDR2 is SMNVEV (reference sequence). CDR3 length equals 17 residues. Produced via immunoSEQ multiplex PCR; TCRdb's table is partial and in-frame only. This table holds over 750,000 clones, roughly 96% found once. Naive-designated CD8 cells lacked CD45RO, were positively enriched for CCR7, and omitted terminally differentiated effector memory CD45RA+ cells.

The rearrangement links TRBV27 to TRBJ2-5; 8 bases align to TRBD2. The sequence was obtained from a man aged 30-40 years in good health. Sequenced input: naive CD8+ T cells sorted from blood. DNA of the CDR3: TGTGCCAGCAGCTACATTTGGAGCGGGGGCCAACGAGAGACCCAGTACTTC. Translating it yields CASSYIWSGGQRETQYF.